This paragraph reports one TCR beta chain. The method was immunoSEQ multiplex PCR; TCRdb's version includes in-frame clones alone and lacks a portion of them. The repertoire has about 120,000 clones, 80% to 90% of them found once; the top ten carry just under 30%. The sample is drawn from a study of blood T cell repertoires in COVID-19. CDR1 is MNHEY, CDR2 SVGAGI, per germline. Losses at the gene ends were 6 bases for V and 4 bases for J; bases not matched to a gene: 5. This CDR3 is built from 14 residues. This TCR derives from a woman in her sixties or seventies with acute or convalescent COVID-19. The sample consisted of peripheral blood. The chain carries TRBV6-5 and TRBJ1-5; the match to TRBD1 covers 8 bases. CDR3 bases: TGTGCCAGCAGAGAGGGACAGGTTAATCAGCCCCAGCATTTT. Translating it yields CASREGQVNQPQHF.